This TCR beta chain was obtained from a study of T cells in Graves' hyperthyroidism and ophthalmopathy. The investigators amplified TCR beta CDR3 regions from RNA transcripts. First-round RT-PCR targeting the TCR CDR3 was performed with the HTBI primer set. TCRdb called the multiplex PCR reads again in MiXCR, with one record for every CDR3 protein. The sample includes around 480,000 distinct CDR3 sequences, 13% to 15% seen only once; the top ten take over 15%. The CDR3 contains 15 residues. The V and J ends lost 3 bases and 0 bases, in that order; junction bases with no gene match: 1. Looked up from germline, CDR1 is WSHSY and CDR2 is SAAADI. This clonotype was observed at least ten times.

Sequenced: blood. The receptor was isolated from a young woman with Graves' hyperthyroidism. J is TRBJ2-3 and V is TRBV10-2; the match to TRBD2 covers 9 bases. The CDR3 DNA is TGCGCCAGCAGTGACGCGGGAGGGAGCACAGATACGCAGTATTTT. Amino acid sequence: CASSDAGGSTDTQYF.